This T cell receptor (beta chain) was found in a study of T cells after yellow fever vaccination. Study-level findings and limits: The booster response re-showed most primary clones: roughly 97% CD4, more than 70% CD8. The presence of abundant clonotypes contaminating from the bulk population was possible in FACS-sorted repertoires.

This clonotype came up many times. As yet, its antigen is unknown. UMIs and a universal primer site were added when TCR cDNA was made by 5'RACE template switching. MiXCR was run by TCRdb on the 5' RACE reads, yielding one entry per CDR3 protein. The sample records over 150,000 distinct CDR3 sequences, roughly 6.2% being singletons. V gave up 0 bases and J gave up 0 bases, with 9 bases separating them. The CDR3 covers 16 residues. The starting material was CD4+ T cells sorted from PBMCs, obtained on the day of the first yellow fever vaccination. The TCR sequence derives from a man aged 18 to 30 who received the YFV17D yellow fever vaccine. The V gene is TRBV12-3 or TRBV12-4, the J gene TRBJ2-1; D may be TRBD1 (5 bases). For the CDR3, the DNA is TGTGCCAGCAGTTTAGCGGCAGGGTACTCCTACAATGAGCAGTTCTTC. Translating gives CASSLAAGYSYNEQFF.